The clone carrying this T cell receptor (beta chain) was detected only once. As handled by the study authors: Researchers report that nucleated cell counts were estimated from reference gene primer amplification. Some clones are missing from TCRdb's copy, which holds only in-frame ones; the method was immunoSEQ multiplex PCR. That table is the source of V, J and clone size, and D and trimming were worked out from the DNA. The profile shows approximately 300,000 clones, 85% to 90% of them singletons. The data derive from a study of blood T cell repertoires in COVID-19. Whole-study context: Italy, Spain and the United States were the sources of the convalescent and acute COVID-19 samples. In each case, the material was cDNA or gDNA derived from T cells, B-cell-depleted T cells, or PBMCs.

Participant reports of clinical history set cohort assignment. CDR1 and CDR2 from the germline V gene are SGDLS and YYNGEE. Trimming stripped 4 bases from V and 0 bases from J, with 14 bases between. This CDR3 is built from 15 residues. The chain uses TRBV9 and TRBJ2-7, with D perhaps TRBD1 (6 bases). The receptor's source is a woman aged 18-35 years with acute COVID-19. Sequencing was done on a sample of PBMCs or T cells enriched from blood (not recorded which). CDR3 DNA sequence: TGTGCCAGCAGCCCCAGGACAGAATTCTCCTACGAGCAGTACTTC. Its protein product is CASSPRTEFSYEQYF.